This TCR beta chain came from a study of Graves' ophthalmopathy and Graves' hyperthyroidism. As for the study in general: No treatment had been given when peripheral blood was collected at initial diagnosis.

A note on this clonotype: Its specificity is not known.

The germline CDR1 and CDR2 sequences are SNHLY and FYNNEI. This CDR3 contains 16 residues. J was trimmed by 2 bases and V by 4 bases; bases with no gene match: 11. Overall study findings and caveats: With just over 70% sensitivity and roughly 72% specificity, the model predicted ophthalmopathy progression.

Amplified TCR beta CDR3 regions were obtained using RNA transcripts as template. HTBI primers were used in a first-round RT-PCR, which preceded a second-round multiplex PCR. TCRdb re-derived calls from the multiplex PCR reads in MiXCR, one entry per CDR3 protein. The sample has 340,000 or so distinct CDR3 sequences; 15% to 20% are singletons. The study enrolled ophthalmopathy donors with moderate-to-severe activity, CAS ≥3, NOSPECS ≥4 and duration under 3 months. This receptor was obtained from an adult man with Graves' ophthalmopathy. The sequenced material came from peripheral blood. The rearrangement joins TRBV2 to TRBJ2-7, with 7 bases lining up with TRBD2. Here the CDR3 reads CASSANPLAATYEQYF. CDR3 bases: TGTGCCAGCAGTGCAAACCCTCTAGCGGCTACCTACGAGCAGTACTTC.